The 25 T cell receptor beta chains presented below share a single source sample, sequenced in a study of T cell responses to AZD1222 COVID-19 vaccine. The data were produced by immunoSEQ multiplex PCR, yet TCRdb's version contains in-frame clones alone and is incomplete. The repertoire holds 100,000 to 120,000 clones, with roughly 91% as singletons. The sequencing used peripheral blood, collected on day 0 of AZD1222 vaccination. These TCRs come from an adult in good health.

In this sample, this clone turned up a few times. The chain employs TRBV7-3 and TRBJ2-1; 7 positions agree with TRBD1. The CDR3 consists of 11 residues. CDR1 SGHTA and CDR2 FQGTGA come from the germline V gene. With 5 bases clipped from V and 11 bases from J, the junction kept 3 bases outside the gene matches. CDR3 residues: CASSQDRKQFF. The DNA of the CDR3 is TGTGCCAGCAGCCAGGACAGGAAGCAGTTCTTC.

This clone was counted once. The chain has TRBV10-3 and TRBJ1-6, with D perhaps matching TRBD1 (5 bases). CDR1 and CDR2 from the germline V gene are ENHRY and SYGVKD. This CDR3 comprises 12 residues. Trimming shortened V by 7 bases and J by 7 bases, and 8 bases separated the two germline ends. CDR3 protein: CAITRTNSPLHF. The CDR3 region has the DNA TGTGCCATCACGAGGACAAATTCACCCCTCCACTTT.

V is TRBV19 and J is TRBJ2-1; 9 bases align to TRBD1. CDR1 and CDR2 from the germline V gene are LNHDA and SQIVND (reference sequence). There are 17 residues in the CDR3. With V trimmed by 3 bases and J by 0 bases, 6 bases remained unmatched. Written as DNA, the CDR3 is TGTGCCAGTAGTATGACAGGGGGTGCGACCTCCTACAATGAGCAGTTCTTC. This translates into CASSMTGGATSYNEQFF.

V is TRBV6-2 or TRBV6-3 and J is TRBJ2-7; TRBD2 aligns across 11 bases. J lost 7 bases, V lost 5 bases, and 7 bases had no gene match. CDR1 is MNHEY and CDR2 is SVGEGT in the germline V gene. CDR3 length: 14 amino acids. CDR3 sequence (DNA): TGTGCCAGCAGTAGGGGACTAGCGGCCGGGGAGCAGTACTTC. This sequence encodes CASSRGLAAGEQYF.

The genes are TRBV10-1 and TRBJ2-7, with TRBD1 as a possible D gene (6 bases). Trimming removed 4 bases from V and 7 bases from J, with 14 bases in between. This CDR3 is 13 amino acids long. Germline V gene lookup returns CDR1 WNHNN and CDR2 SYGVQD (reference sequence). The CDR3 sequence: CASSANRVGEQYF. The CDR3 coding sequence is TGCGCCAGCAGTGCCAACAGGGTTGGGGAGCAGTACTTC.

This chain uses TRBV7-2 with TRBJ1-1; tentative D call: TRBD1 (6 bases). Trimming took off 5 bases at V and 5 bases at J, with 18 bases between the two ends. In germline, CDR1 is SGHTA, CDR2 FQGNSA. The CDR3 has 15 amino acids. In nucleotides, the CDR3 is TGTGCCAGCAGCCCCTTGTCGGGGGGGCCAACTGAAGCTTTCTTT. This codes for CASSPLSGGPTEAFF.

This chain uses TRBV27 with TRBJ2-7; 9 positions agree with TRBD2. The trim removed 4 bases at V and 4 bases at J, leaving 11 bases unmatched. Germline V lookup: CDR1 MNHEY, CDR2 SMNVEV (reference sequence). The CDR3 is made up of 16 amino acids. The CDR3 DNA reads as TGTGCCAGCAGTTACACGTCGGGACTAGCCGGATACGAGCAGTACTTC. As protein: CASSYTSGLAGYEQYF.

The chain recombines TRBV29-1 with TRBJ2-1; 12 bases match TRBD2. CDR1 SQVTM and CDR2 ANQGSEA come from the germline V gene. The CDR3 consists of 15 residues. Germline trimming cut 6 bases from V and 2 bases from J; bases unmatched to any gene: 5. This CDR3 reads CSVGGLAGPYNEQFF. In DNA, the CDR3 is TGCAGCGTCGGTGGACTAGCGGGGCCCTACAATGAGCAGTTCTTC.

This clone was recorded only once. The CDR3 protein is CASSRSTNSPLHF. DNA for the CDR3: TGTGCCAGCAGCCGTAGCACTAATTCACCCCTCCACTTT. The chain employs TRBV6-5 and TRBJ1-6; D unresolved. V was trimmed by 6 bases and J by 6 bases, leaving 9 bases between them. This CDR3 has 13 amino acids. The germline CDR1 and CDR2 sequences are MNHEY and SVGAGI.

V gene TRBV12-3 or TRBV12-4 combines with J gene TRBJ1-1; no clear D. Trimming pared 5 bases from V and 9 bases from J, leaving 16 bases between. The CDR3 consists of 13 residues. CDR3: CASSPSSGSQAFF. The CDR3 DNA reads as TGTGCCAGCAGTCCCAGCTCCGGGAGTCAAGCTTTCTTT.

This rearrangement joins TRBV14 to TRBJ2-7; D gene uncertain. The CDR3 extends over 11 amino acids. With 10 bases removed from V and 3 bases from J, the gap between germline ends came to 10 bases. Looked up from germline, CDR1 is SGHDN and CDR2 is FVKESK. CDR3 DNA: TGTGCCACCGCCGTCGGCTACGAGCAGTACTTC. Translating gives CATAVGYEQYF.

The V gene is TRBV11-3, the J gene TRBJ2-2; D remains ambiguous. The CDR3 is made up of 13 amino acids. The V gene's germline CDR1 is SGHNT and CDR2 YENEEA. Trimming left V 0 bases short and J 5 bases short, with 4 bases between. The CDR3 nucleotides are TGTGCCAGCAGCTTAGACCATACCGGGGAGCTGTTTTTT. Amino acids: CASSLDHTGELFF.

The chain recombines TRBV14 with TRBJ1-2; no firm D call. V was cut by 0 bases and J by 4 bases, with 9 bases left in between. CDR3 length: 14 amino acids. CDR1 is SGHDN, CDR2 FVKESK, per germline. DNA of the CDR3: TGTGCCAGCAGCCAAGAGCCCGGGAGCTATGGCTACACCTTC. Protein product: CASSQEPGSYGYTF.

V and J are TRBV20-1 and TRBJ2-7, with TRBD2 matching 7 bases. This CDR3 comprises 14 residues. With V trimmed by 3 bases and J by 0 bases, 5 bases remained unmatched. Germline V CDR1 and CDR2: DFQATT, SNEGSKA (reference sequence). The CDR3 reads CSASGSGTSYEQYF. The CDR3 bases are TGCAGTGCTAGTGGGAGCGGGACCTCCTACGAGCAGTACTTC.

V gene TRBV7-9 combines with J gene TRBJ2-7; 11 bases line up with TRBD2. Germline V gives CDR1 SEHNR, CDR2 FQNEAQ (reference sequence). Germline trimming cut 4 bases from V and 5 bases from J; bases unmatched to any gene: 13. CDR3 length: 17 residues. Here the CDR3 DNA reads TGTGCCAGCAGCTCCCCCGTAAGACTAGCGGGACAGGACGAGCAGTACTTC. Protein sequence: CASSSPVRLAGQDEQYF.

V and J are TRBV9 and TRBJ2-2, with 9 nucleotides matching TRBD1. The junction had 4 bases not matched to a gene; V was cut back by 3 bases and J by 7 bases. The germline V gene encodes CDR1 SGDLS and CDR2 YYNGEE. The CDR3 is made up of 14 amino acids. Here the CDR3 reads CASSDRGLGGELFF. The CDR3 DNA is TGTGCCAGCAGCGACAGGGGGCTGGGCGGGGAGCTGTTTTTT.

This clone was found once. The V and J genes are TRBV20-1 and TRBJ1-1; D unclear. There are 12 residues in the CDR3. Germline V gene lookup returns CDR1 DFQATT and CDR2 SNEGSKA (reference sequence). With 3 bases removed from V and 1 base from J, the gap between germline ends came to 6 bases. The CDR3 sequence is CSASPANTEAFF. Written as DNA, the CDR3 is TGCAGTGCTAGTCCCGCGAACACTGAAGCTTTCTTT.

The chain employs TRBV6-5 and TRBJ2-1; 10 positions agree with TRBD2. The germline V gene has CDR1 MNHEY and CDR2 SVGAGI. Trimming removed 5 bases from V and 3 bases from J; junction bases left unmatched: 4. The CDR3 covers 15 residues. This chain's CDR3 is CASSPTSGNYNEQFF. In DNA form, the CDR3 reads TGTGCCAGCAGTCCTACTAGCGGGAACTACAATGAGCAGTTCTTC.

The CDR3 loop reads CASSPGGRGFADTQYF. CDR3 sequence (DNA): TGTGCCAGCAGTCCCGGCGGCAGGGGGTTCGCAGATACGCAGTATTTT. The rearrangement links TRBV27 to TRBJ2-3, with 7 bases identical to TRBD1. CDR3 size: 16 residues. V shed 5 bases and J 4 bases; nucleotides not matched to a gene: 12. Germline-derived CDR1 and CDR2 are MNHEY and SMNVEV (reference sequence).

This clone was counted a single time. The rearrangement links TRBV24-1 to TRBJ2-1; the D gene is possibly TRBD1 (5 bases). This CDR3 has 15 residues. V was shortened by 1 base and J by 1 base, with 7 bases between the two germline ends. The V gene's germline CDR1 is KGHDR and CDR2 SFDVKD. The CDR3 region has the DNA TGTGCCACCAGTGATTTCTCAGGGTCCTACAATGAGCAGTTCTTC. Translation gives CATSDFSGSYNEQFF.

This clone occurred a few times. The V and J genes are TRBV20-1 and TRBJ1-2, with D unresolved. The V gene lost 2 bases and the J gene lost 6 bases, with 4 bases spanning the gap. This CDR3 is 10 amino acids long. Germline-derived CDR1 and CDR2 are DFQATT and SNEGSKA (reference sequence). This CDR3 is CSARPDGYTF. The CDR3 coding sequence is TGCAGTGCTAGACCCGATGGCTACACCTTC.

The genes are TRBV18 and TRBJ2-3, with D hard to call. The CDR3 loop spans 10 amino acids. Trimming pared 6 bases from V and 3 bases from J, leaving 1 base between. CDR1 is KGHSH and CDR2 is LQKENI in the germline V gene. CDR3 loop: CASSTDTQYF. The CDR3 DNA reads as TGTGCCAGCTCTACAGATACGCAGTATTTT. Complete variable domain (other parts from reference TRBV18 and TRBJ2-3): NAGVMQNPRHLVRRRGQEARLRCSPMKGHSHVYWYRQLPEEGLKFMVYLQKENIIDESGMPKERFSAEFPKEGPSILRIQQVVRGDSAAYFCASSTDTQYFGPGTRLTVL.

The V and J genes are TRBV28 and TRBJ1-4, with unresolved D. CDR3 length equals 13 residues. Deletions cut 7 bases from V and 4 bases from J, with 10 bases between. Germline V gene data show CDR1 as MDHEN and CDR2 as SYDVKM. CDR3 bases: TGTGCCAGCAAGGGTACATATAATGAAAAACTGTTTTTT. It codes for CASKGTYNEKLFF.

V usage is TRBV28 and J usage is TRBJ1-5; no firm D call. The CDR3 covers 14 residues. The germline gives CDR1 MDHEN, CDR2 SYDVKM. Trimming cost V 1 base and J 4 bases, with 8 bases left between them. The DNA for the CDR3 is TGTGCCAGCAGTTTATTCCTCGGGAATCAGCCCCAGCATTTT. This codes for CASSLFLGNQPQHF.

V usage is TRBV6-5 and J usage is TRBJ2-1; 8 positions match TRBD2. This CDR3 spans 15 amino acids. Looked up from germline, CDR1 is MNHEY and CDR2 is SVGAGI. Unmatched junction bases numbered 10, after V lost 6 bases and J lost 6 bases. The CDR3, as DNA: TGTGCCAGCAGCTCAAGCGGGAGCTCACGCAATGAGCAGTTCTTC. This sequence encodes CASSSSGSSRNEQFF.